This T cell receptor beta chain was recovered during a study of cytomegalovirus exposure and HLA in healthy donors. Study-level findings and limits: In a later analysis, HLA-associated beta chains showed higher expansion and lower generation probabilities than comparable chains. Productive status was seen about 90% or about 30% of the time for most TCR beta V segments in an earlier analysis.

As for this clone: As yet, its antigen is unknown.

The V segment lost 8 bases and the J segment 0 bases; nucleotides outside the gene matches: 17. This CDR3 is built from 20 residues. In germline, CDR1 is MNHEY, CDR2 SMNVEV (reference sequence). PCR involved 60 Vbeta and 13 Jbeta primers. Generated by immunoSEQ multiplex PCR, the TCRdb table keeps only in-frame clones and is missing some. The sample contains 93,000 or so clones, around 61% of which appear only once. The rearrangement links TRBV27 to TRBJ2-7; 15 positions agree with TRBD2. This sequence was found in a woman aged 45-59 years in good health and CMV-seronegative. Material for sequencing was PBMCs. The DNA of the CDR3 is TGTGCCAGCGCTTCCCTCACCGGGACTAGCGGGAGGTACTACTCCTACGAGCAGTACTTC. Translated, it gives CASASLTGTSGRYYSYEQYF.